One and the same sample provided the 5 T cell receptor beta chains below, sequenced in a study of T cell repertoires in ileal Crohn's disease. This table comes from immunoSEQ multiplex PCR, and its TCRdb copy is limited to in-frame clones, with some not included. This sample has roughly 31,000 clones, with around 80% found just once. The sequencing input was ileal tissue. Receptor source: an adult with Crohn's disease.

V and J are TRBV9 and TRBJ1-3; D gene ambiguous. The V end lost 0 bases, the J end lost 2 bases, and 3 bases lay between the germline ends. This CDR3 is 13 amino acids long. Germline V gene sequence: CDR1 SGDLS, CDR2 YYNGEE. The CDR3 loop is CASSVDTGNTIYF. The CDR3 DNA is TGTGCCAGCAGCGTAGACACTGGAAACACCATATATTTT.

The V call is TRBV11-1, the J call TRBJ1-1; 9 bases align to TRBD1. CDR1 and CDR2 from the germline V gene are SGHAT and FQDESV (reference sequence). J was trimmed by 4 bases and V by 5 bases; bases with no gene match: 8. The CDR3 has 15 amino acids. As DNA, the CDR3 is TGTGCCAGCAGCACCCGGGACAGGGCCGTCACTGAAGCTTTCTTT. It translates to CASSTRDRAVTEAFF.

J is TRBJ1-1 and V is TRBV6-5, with 9 bases lining up with TRBD1. The CDR3 sequence is 15 residues long. Germline V gene sequence: CDR1 MNHEY, CDR2 SVGAGI. The junction had 7 bases not matched to a gene; V was cut back by 6 bases and J by 2 bases. CDR3 sequence reads: CASSPPGQGNTEAFF. In DNA, the CDR3 is TGTGCCAGCAGCCCGCCGGGACAGGGAAACACTGAAGCTTTCTTT.

The gene calls are TRBV29-1 and TRBJ2-1; D gene uncertain. This CDR3 spans 12 amino acids. Trimming shortened V by 7 bases and J by 7 bases, and 14 bases separated the two germline ends. Germline V gives CDR1 SQVTM, CDR2 ANQGSEA. The CDR3 loop is CSARRPGNEQFF. The CDR3 coding sequence is TGCAGCGCCCGACGACCAGGAAATGAGCAGTTCTTC.

V usage is TRBV2 and J usage is TRBJ2-7; TRBD2 matches 12 bases. The junction had 11 bases not matched to a gene; V was cut back by 6 bases and J by 5 bases. The germline V gene has CDR1 SNHLY and CDR2 FYNNEI. The CDR3 extends over 16 amino acids. The DNA for the CDR3 is TGTGCCAGCAGCCATCTAGCGGGAGGGCCTCGGGACGAGCAGTACTTC. Translating it yields CASSHLAGGPRDEQYF.